What follows is one T cell receptor (beta chain) and its context. This clonotype was recorded a few times. Its target antigen remains unknown. Base qualities are not at hand, and no much larger clone is one base apart. The source of the sample is a study of blood T cells in healthy people across ages (dated by TCRdb to between 2014 and 2017). Looking at the study overall: In model experiments, roughly one uniquely barcoded TCR beta cDNA molecule per two T cells was captured by template switching. Age-related changes in TCR beta repertoire diversity were measured in the study by deep sequencing normalized with unique cDNA molecular identifiers. Donors were grouped into four age groups: young (average 16 years), middle-aged (under 40), aged (around 60) and long-lived (just over 80). To avoid experimental bias, donors of different ages were distributed randomly across sequencing lanes. Two additional independent replicas of 1 million unique cDNA reads from the same blood draw were analyzed for two donors (one aged 18 to 29 and one aged 80 or older).

Relative to germline, V is 3 bases shorter and J is 0 bases shorter, with 10 bases between their ends. CDR1 and CDR2 are read off the germline V gene as SGHRS and YFSETQ. CDR3 length: 15 amino acids, cysteine to phenylalanine. The DNA shown is the 45-base CDR3, in frame from base 1. General conclusions and limits of the study: The percentage of naive T cells measured by flow cytometry correlated strongly with observed TCR beta diversity. Observed TCR beta diversity per million T cells fell roughly linearly with age, and a significant reduction was already apparent by age roughly 40. Since profiling was done on bulk unsorted PBMCs, naive and antigen-experienced compartments could not be conclusively compared. Total diversity estimates from one million sequenced T cells were considered lower bounds and underestimates. The CMV infection status of donors was not known, potentially confounding age-related changes in expanded clonotypes. The long-lived group showed more naive CD4+ T cells, fewer expanded clones and increased TCR diversity than the aged group, suggesting age selection.

The library relied on 5' RACE. The second PCR ran for roughly 7 to 11 cycles and used a J-beta primer mix along with a sample-barcoded 5' primer. Each TCR beta cDNA molecule received a unique molecular identifier from a template-switch 5' adaptor carrying 12 random nucleotides. Each sample yielded at least 2.5 million CDR3-containing paired-end reads. The Mint cDNA synthesis kit, primed by a TRBC-specific oligonucleotide, was used to synthesize first-strand cDNA from all RNA. Following uracil-DNA glycosylase treatment, a first 18-cycle PCR with universal primers M1SS and BC2_uni_R was performed on all cDNA. The published analysis was carried out like this. For normalization, 1 million high-quality reads, each with a distinct molecular identifier, were randomly selected from each sample. Instead of being binned into consensus sequences, reads with shared molecular identifiers were discarded. MiTCR, set to a Q25 quality threshold and the strictest error-elimination algorithm, was used for CDR3 identification, clonotype clustering and error correction. A nonparametric unseen species model with Euler transformation was used to estimate lower-bound total TCR beta diversity. In-frame beta chains were kept once TCRdb had trimmed the public reads at Q25 with fastp and called clones with MiXCR. Every CDR3 protein is listed once, alongside the most common genes and DNA of its rows. TCRdb assigned the V and J calls; the authors' analysis was not used. Present in this sample are 1.5 million to 2 million distinct CDR3 sequences, approximately 39% of which were seen just once. Jointly, the top ten make up more than 20% of the sample.

Donors were about 36 systemically healthy Caucasian individuals from Russia aged 6 to 90 years. Roughly 9.5 milliliters of peripheral blood were drawn from each donor into EDTA-treated Vacutainer tubes. Ficoll-Paque density-gradient centrifugation was used to isolate PBMCs, with at least 6 million per sample. Trizol reagent was used to extract total RNA from PBMCs, with at least 5.5 micrograms per sample. For every donor, flow cytometry on a PBMC aliquot measured the percentage of naive CD45RAhigh/CD27high T cells. The chain is encoded by TRBV5-1 joined to TRBJ2-1; TRBD2 could be the D gene, as 6 bases match. The sequence came from a human donor in good health. The specimen sequenced was blood. The sequence in DNA is TGCGCCAGCAGCTCATATAGCGGCTCCTACAATGAGCAGTTCTTC. This sequence encodes CASSSYSGSYNEQFF.